One T cell receptor (beta chain) is described in this entry. The junction does not match germline at one end; this may be a read error. The data were obtained in a study of blood T cells in healthy people across ages. Through a sample-barcoded 5' primer and a J-beta primer mix, a second PCR was run for 7 to 11 cycles. TCRdb called the 5' RACE reads again in MiXCR, with one record for every CDR3 protein. The table records around 1.5 million distinct CDR3 sequences, 34% of them present only once. The origin of this receptor is a woman aged 30 to 39 in good health. The sequenced material came from blood.

CDR3 residues: CSARDLAPRRAYGHTF. The CDR3, as DNA: TGCAGTGCTAGAGATTTGGCACCCCGGAGGGCTTATGGCCACACCTTC. The genes are TRBV20-1 and TRBJ1-2, with unresolved D. CDR3 length equals 16 residues. Per germline, CDR1 DFQATT and CDR2 SNEGSKA (reference sequence).